This T cell receptor beta chain was obtained from a study of blood T cell repertoires in COVID-19 (dated by TCRdb to 2020 to 2022). With respect to the entire study: Samples from collaborators originated in the United States, Italy and Spain and spanned both the acute and convalescent phases of COVID-19. The prospective study material was composed of cDNA or gDNA derived from T cells, B-cell-depleted T cells, or PBMCs. Deeply sampled blood TCRbeta repertoires from subjects exposed to, actively infected with, or recovered from COVID-19 were included in the dataset. The repertoires were made available in a free public database intended to serve as a resource for research on the immune response to SARS-CoV-2. Samples came from the ongoing ImmuneRACE study (first 160 participants) plus 1,254 subjects from 6 global collaborators. A de-identified subject ID, COVID-19 status, age in years and sex were almost always included in the sample metadata. Where available, HLA class I and class II types were taken from metadata supplied by the sample provider and were not determined by assay-based typing. What the research found in general, with its limitations: Clinical and demographic metadata were provided uncurated, with the amount varying by source and participant.

The immunoSEQ Assay, a bias-controlled multiplex PCR, was used to amplify TCRbeta CDR3 regions from genomic DNA. Per the original workflow: Nucleated cell counts per sample were estimated from amplification of reference gene primers within the assay. Sequence reads were collapsed and filtered to measure the absolute abundance of every unique TCRbeta CDR3 rearrangement. For each sample, productive Simpson clonality was calculated by taking the square root of Simpson's diversity index across productive rearrangements. Imported from immuneACCESS, the table was reduced by TCRdb to in-frame sequences with V and J called. These copies leave out some clones; in studies compared against another copy, an unresolved V gene accounts for under half, and the cause of the remainder is not known. V, J and clone size derive from that table, while D and trimming were established from the DNA sequence. The sample table lists about 22,000 clones, 75% to 95% of them with a count of one. 2.5% to 4% of the sample comes from the top ten.

Each collaborating institution followed its own protocols to collect whole blood in K2EDTA tubes. For TCRbeta analysis, collaborators shipped samples as frozen whole blood, isolated PBMCs, or DNA extracted from either of those sample types. Worth noting for this clone: What antigen it recognizes has not been identified. Per-nucleotide qualities are absent, and no much larger clonotype sits a single base away.

This sequence originates from a woman between 65 and 79 years old with active COVID-19. Sequencing was performed on peripheral blood.

The base sequence is TGTGCCACCAGTGATTTTGGGGACAGAGACACCTCCTACAATGAGCAGTTCTTC. Translation gives CATSDFGDRDTSYNEQFF. The rearranged chain carries TRBV24-1 and TRBJ2-1; 7 nucleotides in the junction match TRBD1. V lost 1 base and J lost 0 bases, and the count of bases not matched to a germline gene is 8. CDR1 and CDR2 are drawn from the germline V gene: KGHDR, SFDVKD. The CDR3 covers 18 residues, taking in both the cysteine and the phenylalanine. Kept here is only the CDR3 DNA, which spans 54 bases and is read in frame from base 1.